This TCR beta chain originates from a study of T cells after yellow fever vaccination. CDR3 length: 14 residues. Unmatched junction bases numbered 8, after V lost 4 bases and J lost 7 bases. Germline CDR1 reads SGHRS; CDR2 reads YFSETQ. This clonotype appeared many times. Via MiXCR, TCRdb re-called the 5' RACE reads, giving one row per CDR3 protein. The table shows around 65,000 distinct CDR3 sequences, with 4.5% to 7.5% occurring only once. The sequencing used CD4+ T cells sorted from PBMCs, collected less than 16 days after the first yellow fever vaccination. The clonotype originates from a man younger than 35 who received the YFV17D yellow fever vaccine. This chain joins TRBV5-1 and TRBJ1-1; 9 nucleotides agree with TRBD1. CDR3 region: CASSGTGITGEAFF. The CDR3 region has the DNA TGCGCCAGCAGCGGGACAGGGATTACGGGTGAAGCTTTCTTT.